This record concerns one T cell receptor (beta chain) sequence. This clonotype has at least ten counts. The antigen this receptor binds is unknown. There are no base qualities to consult, and no much larger clone falls within one base. The CDR3 has 20 amino acids, counting the end cysteine and phenylalanine. Only the CDR3 part of the read is kept: 60 bases, read in frame from the first base. The junction shows trimming of 2 bases on V and 9 bases on J, plus 33 bases between the germline ends. CDR1 is given as SEHNR and CDR2 as FQNEAQ, both from the germline V gene (reference sequence). Library method: 5' RACE. Sequencing was performed on an Illumina HiSeq 2000. A universal primer binding site was added through template switching, and the final cDNA carried a unique molecular identifier so that TCR cDNA molecules could be counted accurately. Specific primers in the conserved constant-segment region were used to synthesize first-strand cDNA for the TCR alpha and beta chains. To control for contamination, every cDNA library was double barcoded, receiving both a SMART-Mk sample barcode and Illumina barcodes. Two successive PCR steps introduced TruSeq adapter sequences along with Illumina sample barcodes. The TCR alpha and beta cDNA libraries were sequenced on the Illumina HiSeq platform using custom primers. The study's own analysis went as follows. MiGEC was used to process raw reads and extract unique molecular identifiers, and MiXCR was used to find CDR3 positions. Recombination models were inferred per individual with the repgenHMM and IGoR tools using an EM algorithm. The tcR package in R was used for shared clonotype analysis, with sharing normalized by the product of cloneset sizes. To study raw recombination without the effects of thymic and clonal selection, out-of-frame nonproductive sequences were analyzed. TCRdb passed the public sequencing reads through fastp at Q25 and MiXCR, retaining productive beta sequences. A single entry per CDR3 protein holds the most common genes and DNA from its merged rows. These V and J calls originate from TCRdb's pipeline instead of the authors' own analysis. The sample table contains more than 1.5 million distinct CDR3 sequences; only one count was recorded for about 32% of them. In total, the top ten clones hold roughly 0.3% of the sample.

Only healthy Caucasian donors were included. This specimen belongs to a study of identical twins (dated by TCRdb to 2016 to 2018). Concerning the study at large: The study deep-sequenced TCR alpha and beta repertoires from monozygotic twins, unrelated adults of various ages and cord blood to test whether fetal clonotypes persist. Replicate twin experiments were performed at different times using different library preparation protocols to rule out contamination. On the study overall, not on this receptor specifically: Abundant cord blood beta clonotypes had fewer insertions, young adult naive repertoires showed a similar but weaker trend, and memory repertoires showed no such trend. Zero-insertion analyses could be partly confounded by invariant T cells such as MAIT and iNKT, though diverse VJ usage argued against such confounding for most clonotypes. Compared with coincidental sharing between unrelated individuals, out-of-frame TCR alpha sequences shared between twins showed an excess of sequences with low generation probability. In monozygotic twins, recombination models systematically underestimated out-of-frame TCR alpha sharing, but the models matched the sharing seen between unrelated individuals. Excess twin sharing in beta out-of-frame sequences was weaker because fewer shared sequences lowered the signal-to-noise ratio. Because the same donors could not be followed over many years, the conclusions depended on cross-sectional statistical analysis.

The chain couples TRBV7-9 to TRBJ2-3; the D gene assignment is perhaps TRBD1 or TRBD2, with each matching 5 bases. Sequencing was performed on cord blood. The clonotype was recovered from a newborn girl in good health. The CDR3 reads CASSLRLFWVSGPLFGTQYF. The nucleotides read TGTGCCAGCAGCTTACGATTGTTCTGGGTCTCGGGACCACTTTTTGGGACGCAGTATTTT.